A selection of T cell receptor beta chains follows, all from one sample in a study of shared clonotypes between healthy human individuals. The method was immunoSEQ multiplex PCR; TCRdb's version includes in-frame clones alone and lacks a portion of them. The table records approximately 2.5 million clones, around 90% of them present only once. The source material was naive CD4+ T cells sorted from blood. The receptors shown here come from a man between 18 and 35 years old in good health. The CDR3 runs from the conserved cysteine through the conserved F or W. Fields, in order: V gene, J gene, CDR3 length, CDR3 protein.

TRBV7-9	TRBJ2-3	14	CASTPPAGTDTQYF
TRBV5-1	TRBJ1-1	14	CASSTAGGNTEAFF
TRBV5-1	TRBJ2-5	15	CASSSRTGSQETQYF
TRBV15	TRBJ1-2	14	CATSRDPGDYGYTF
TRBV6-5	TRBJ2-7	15	CASSYDLAKSYEQYF
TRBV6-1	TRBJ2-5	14	CASSEVGYFGPQYF
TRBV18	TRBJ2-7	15	CASSPTAGGPLEQYF
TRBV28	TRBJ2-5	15	CASTPEGTRRETQYF
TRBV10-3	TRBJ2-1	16	CAISESTSGSEGEQFF
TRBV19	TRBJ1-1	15	CASSIQQGMNTEAFF
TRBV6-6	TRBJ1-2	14	CASSYRQGTYGYTF
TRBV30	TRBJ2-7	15	CAWSARLTGGHEQYF
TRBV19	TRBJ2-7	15	CASSILDSSSYEQYF
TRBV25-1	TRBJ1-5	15	CASSDSRTDNQPQHF
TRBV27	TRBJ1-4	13	CASSFNRNEKLFF
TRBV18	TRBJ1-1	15	CASSPPSAGGTEAFF
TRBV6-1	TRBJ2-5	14	CASSETYFQETQYF
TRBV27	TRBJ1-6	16	CASRYSGQSYNSPLHF
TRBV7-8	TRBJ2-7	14	CASTPGTGSYEQYF
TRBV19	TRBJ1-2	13	CAVRADGSYGYTF
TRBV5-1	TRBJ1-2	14	CASSSKGDLDGYTF
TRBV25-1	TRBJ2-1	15	CASSEGLRRNNEQFF
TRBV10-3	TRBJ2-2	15	CAISRQGAIFGELFF